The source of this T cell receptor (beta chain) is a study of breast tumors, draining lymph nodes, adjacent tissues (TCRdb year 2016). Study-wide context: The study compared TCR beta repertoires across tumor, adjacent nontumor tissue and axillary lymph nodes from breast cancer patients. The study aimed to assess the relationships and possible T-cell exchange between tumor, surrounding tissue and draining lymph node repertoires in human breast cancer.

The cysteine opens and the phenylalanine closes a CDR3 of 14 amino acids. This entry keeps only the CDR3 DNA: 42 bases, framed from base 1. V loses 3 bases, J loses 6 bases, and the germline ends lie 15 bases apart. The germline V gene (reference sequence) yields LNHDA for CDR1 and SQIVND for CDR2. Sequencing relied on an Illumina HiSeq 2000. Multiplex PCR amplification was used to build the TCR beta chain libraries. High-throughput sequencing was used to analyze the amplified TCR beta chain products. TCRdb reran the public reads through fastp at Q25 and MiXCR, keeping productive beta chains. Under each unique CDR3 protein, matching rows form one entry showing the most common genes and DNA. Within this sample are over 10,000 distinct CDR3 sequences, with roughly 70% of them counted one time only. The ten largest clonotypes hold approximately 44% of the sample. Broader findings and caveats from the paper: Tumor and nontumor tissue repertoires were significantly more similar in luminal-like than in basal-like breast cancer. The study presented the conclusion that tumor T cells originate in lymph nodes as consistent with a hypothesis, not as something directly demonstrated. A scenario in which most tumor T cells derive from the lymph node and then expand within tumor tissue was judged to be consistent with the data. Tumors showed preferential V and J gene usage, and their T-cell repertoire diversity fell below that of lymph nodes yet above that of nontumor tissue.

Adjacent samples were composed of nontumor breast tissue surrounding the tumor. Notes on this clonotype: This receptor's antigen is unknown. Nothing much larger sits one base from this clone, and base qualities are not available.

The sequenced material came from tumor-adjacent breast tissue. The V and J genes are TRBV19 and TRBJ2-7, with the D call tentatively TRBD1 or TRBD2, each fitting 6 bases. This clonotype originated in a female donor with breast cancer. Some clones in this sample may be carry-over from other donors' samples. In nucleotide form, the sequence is TGTGCCAGTAGTATCAACAGGGCGGGATCCGAGCAGTACTTC. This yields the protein CASSINRAGSEQYF.